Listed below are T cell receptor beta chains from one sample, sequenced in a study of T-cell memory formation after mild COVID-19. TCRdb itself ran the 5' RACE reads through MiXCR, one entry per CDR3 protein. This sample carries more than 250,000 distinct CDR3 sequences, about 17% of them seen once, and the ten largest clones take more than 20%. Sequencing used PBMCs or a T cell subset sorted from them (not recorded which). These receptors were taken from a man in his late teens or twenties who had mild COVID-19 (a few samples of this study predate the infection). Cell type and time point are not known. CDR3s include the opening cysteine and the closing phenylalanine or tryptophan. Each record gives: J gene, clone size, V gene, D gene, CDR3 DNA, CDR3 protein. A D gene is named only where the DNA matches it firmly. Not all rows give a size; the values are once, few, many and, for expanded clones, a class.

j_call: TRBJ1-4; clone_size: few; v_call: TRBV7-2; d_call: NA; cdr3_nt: TGTGCCAGCAGCTTGACAGCGAAAAATGAAAAACTGTTTTTT; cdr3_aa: CASSLTAKNEKLFF
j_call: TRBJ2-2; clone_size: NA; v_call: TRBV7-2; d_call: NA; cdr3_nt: TGTGCCAGCAGCTTAGTTAGGACATCTGGGGAGCTGTTTTTT; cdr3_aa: CASSLVRTSGELFF
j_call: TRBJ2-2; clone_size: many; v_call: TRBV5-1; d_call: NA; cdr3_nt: TGCGCCAGCAGCTTGGTGTATGGGGCCGGGGAGCTGTTTTTT; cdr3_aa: CASSLVYGAGELFF
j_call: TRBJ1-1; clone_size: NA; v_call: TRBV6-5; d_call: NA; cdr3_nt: TGTGCCAGCAGCCAGCCGGCGACGGGGACTGAAGCTTTCTTT; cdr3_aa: CASSQPATGTEAFF
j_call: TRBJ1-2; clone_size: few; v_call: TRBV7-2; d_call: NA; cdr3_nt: TGTGCCAGCAGCTTCGGGTTGATAGGCTACACCTTC; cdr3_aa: CASSFGLIGYTF
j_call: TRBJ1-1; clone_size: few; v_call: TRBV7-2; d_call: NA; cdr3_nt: TGTGCCAGCAGCCCCATCCAGGCGGACACTGAAGCTTTCTTT; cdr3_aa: CASSPIQADTEAFF
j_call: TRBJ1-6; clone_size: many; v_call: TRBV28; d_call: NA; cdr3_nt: TGTGCCAGCAGTTTATCCCGGTTTCTGAGCTCCTATAATTCACCCCTCCACTTT; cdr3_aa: CASSLSRFLSSYNSPLHF
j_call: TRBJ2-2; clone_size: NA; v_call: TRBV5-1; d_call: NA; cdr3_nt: TGCGCCAGCAGCTTGGTCGGGACGCCCGACGGGGAGCTGTTTTTT; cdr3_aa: CASSLVGTPDGELFF
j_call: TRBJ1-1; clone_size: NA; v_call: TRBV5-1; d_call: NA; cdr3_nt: TGCGCCAGCAGGGGTGTGGGGGCCACTGAAGCTTTCTTT; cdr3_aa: CASRGVGATEAFF
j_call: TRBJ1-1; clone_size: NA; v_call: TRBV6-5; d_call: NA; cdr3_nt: TGTGCCAGCAGTTACGTCCCAGGGAACACTGAAGCTTTCTTT; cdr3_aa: CASSYVPGNTEAFF
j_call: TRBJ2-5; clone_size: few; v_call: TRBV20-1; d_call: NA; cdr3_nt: TGCAGTGCGTTTAGGGGAGGAGAGGGCCAGTACTTC; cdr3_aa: CSAFRGGEGQYF
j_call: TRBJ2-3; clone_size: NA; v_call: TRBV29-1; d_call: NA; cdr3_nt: TGCAGCGTCCCACGGAGCACAGATACGCAGTATTTT; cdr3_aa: CSVPRSTDTQYF
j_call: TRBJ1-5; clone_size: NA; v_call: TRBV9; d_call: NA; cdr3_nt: TGTGCCAGCAGCGCGGGATATGGGGGGCGAGAAAGGCATTTT; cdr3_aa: CASSAGYGGRERHF
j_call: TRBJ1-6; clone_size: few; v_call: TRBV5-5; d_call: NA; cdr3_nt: TGTGCCAGCAGCTTGCGTACAGGAATGGATTCACCCCTCCACTTT; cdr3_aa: CASSLRTGMDSPLHF
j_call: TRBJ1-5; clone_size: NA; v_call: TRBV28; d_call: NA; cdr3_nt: TGTGCCAGCAGGAACGGGAGGGCCAATCAGCCCCAGCATTTT; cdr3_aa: CASRNGRANQPQHF
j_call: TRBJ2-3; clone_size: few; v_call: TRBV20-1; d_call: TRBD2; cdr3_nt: TGCAGTGCTAGAGATCTAGCGGGCACAGATACGCAGTATTTT; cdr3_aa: CSARDLAGTDTQYF
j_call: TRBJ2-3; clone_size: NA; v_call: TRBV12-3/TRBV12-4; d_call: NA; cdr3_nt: TGTGCCAGCAGTTTATCCACAGGCACAGATACGCAGTATTTT; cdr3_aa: CASSLSTGTDTQYF
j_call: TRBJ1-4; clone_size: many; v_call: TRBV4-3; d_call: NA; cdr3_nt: TGCGCCAGCAGCCAAGATCTTAACCCGGGAATCGGTGAAAAACTGTTTTTT; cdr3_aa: CASSQDLNPGIGEKLFF
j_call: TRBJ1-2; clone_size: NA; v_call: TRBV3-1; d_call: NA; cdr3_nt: TGTGCCAGCAGCCAAGCGGACGGCGGCTACACCTTC; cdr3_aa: CASSQADGGYTF
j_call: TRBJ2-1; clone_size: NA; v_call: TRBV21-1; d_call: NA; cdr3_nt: TGTGCCAGCAGCACCGGCCTCGATGAGCAGTTCTTC; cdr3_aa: CASSTGLDEQFF
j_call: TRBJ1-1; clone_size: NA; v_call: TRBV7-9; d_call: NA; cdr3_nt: TGTGCCAGCAGCTTATGGCTGAACTGGCAGTTGAACACTGAAGCTTTCTTT; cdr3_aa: CASSLWLNWQLNTEAFF
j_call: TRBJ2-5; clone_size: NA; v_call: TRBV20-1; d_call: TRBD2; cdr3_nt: TGCAGTGCTAGAGGTAGCGGGGCCCCGACCCAGTACTTC; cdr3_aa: CSARGSGAPTQYF
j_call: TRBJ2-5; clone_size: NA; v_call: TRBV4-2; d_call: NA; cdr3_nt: TGTGCCAGCAGCCAAGAACGTAGGTTTCCCGAGACCCAGTACTTC; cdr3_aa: CASSQERRFPETQYF
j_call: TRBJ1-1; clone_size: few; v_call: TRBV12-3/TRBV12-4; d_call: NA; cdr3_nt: TGTGCCAGCAGTTTAAGGGAAGGTAACACTGAAGCTTTCTTT; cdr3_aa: CASSLREGNTEAFF
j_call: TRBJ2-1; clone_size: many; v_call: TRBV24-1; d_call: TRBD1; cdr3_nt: TGTGCCACCAGTGATGCACGGGACAGTCACGGCTACAATGAGCAGTTCTTC; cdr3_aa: CATSDARDSHGYNEQFF
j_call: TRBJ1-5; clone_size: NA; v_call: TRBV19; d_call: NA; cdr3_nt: TGTGCCAGTAGTCCCCAGGGTCGCCGTACGCCGAAAAGTCAGCCCCAGCATTTT; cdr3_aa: CASSPQGRRTPKSQPQHF
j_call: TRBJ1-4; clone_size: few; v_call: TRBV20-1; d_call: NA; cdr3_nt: TGCAGTGCTGACGGGGATAATGAAAAACTGTTTTTT; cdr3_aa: CSADGDNEKLFF
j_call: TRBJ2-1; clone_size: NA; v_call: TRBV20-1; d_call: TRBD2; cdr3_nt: TGCAGTGCCCCCCCAGCGGGGGGTTACAATGAGCAGTTCTTC; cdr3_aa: CSAPPAGGYNEQFF
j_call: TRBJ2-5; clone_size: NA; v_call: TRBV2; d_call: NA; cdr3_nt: TGTGCCAGCGGCATGGGGGTCCAAGAGACCCAGTACTTC; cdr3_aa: CASGMGVQETQYF
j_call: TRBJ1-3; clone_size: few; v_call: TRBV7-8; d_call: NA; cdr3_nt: TGTGCCAGCAGCTTAGGATTGGATAACCTGGACTCTGGAAACACCATATATTTT; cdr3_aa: CASSLGLDNLDSGNTIYF
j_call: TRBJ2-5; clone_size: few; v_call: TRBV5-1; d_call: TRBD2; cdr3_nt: TGCGCCAGCAGCTTTACCCCTAGCGGCCAAGAGACCCAGTACTTC; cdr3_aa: CASSFTPSGQETQYF
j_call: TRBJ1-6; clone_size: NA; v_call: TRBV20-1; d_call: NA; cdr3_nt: TGCAGTGCTAGAGATATCGAGGACATAGGGACCAACGGGTCACCCCTCCACTTT; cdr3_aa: CSARDIEDIGTNGSPLHF
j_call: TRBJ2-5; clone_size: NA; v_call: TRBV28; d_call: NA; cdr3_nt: TGTGCCAGCAGGCAGCTAGTCCCAGAGACCCAGTACTTC; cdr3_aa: CASRQLVPETQYF
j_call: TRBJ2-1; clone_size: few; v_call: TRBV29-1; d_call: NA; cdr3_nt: TGCAGCGTTGATAATACAGATGAGCAGTTCTTC; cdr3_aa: CSVDNTDEQFF
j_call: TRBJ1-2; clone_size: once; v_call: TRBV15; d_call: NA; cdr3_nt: TGTGCCACCAGCAGAGATCTAGGGGTCGGGAGCGTCTATGGCTACACCTTC; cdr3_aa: CATSRDLGVGSVYGYTF
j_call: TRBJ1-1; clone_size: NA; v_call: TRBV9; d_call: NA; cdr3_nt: TGTGCCAGCAGCTCCCGGGAAGTTAGGAGCACTGAAGCTTTCTTT; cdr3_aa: CASSSREVRSTEAFF
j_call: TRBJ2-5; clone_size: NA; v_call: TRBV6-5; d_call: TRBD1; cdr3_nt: TGTGCCAGCAGTAATGACCAGGGGGCGAGTGAGACCCAGTACTTC; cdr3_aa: CASSNDQGASETQYF
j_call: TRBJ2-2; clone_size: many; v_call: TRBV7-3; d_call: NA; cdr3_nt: TGTGCCAGCAGCTTAGTCCCAGCAGCCGGGGAGCTGTTTTTT; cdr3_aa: CASSLVPAAGELFF
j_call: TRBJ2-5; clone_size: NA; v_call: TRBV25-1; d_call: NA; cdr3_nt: TGTGCCAGCAGTGTGTGGGCTGGTGAGACCCAGTACTTC; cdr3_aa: CASSVWAGETQYF
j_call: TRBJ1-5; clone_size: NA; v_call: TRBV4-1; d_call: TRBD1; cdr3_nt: TGCGCCAGCAGCCAAGGGCCCCAGGGGGCGGGCAATCAGCCCCAGCATTTT; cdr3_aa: CASSQGPQGAGNQPQHF